This T cell receptor (beta chain) was sequenced in a study of blood T cell repertoires in COVID-19. On the study more broadly: Spain, Italy and the United States supplied samples that represented acute and convalescent COVID-19. The cDNA or gDNA used as material had been derived from T cells, B-cell-depleted T cells, or PBMCs.

How the authors handled the data: Estimated nucleated cell counts came from reference gene primer amplification. Using immunoSEQ multiplex PCR, the repertoire was profiled, and TCRdb retains in-frame clones only, with some absent. The DNA gave D and trimming, while V, J and clone size come from that table. The repertoire holds about 64,000 clones, with 86% as singletons. The sequencing input was peripheral blood. This clonotype was obtained from a man in his forties with acute or convalescent COVID-19.

As DNA, the CDR3 is TGTGCCAGCAGCCAAGTAGTTTCCTACAATGAGCAGTTCTTC. Its translation is CASSQVVSYNEQFF. This chain links TRBV3-1 (or the pseudogene TRBV3-2) with TRBJ2-1; D not resolved. This CDR3 is 14 amino acids long. CDR1 and CDR2 (germline): LGHDT, YNNKEL (reference sequence). Trimming stripped 1 base from V and 1 base from J, with 5 bases between.